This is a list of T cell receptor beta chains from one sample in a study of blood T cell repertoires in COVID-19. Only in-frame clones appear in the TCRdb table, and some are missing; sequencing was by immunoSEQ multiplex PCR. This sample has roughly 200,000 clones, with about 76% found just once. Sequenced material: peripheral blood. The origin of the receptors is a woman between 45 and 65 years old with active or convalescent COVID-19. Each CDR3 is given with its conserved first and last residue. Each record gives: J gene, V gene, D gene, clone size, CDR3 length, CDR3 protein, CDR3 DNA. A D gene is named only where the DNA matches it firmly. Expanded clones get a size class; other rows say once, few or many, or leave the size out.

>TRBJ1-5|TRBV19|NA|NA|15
CASSMKGDNNQPQHF
TGTGCCAGTAGTATGAAGGGGGACAACAATCAGCCCCAGCATTTT
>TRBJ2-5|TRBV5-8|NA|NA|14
CASRAGTREETQYF
TGTGCCAGCAGAGCCGGGACTCGGGAGGAGACCCAGTACTTC
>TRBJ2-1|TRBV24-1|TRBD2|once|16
CATSGHGTSPYNEQFF
TGTGCCACCAGTGGCCACGGGACTAGCCCCTACAATGAGCAGTTCTTC
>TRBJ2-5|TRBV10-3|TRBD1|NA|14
CAISGDRTQETQYF
TGTGCCATCAGTGGGGACAGGACTCAAGAGACCCAGTACTTC
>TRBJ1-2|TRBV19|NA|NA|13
CASSMGQSFGYTF
TGTGCCAGTAGTATGGGGCAGAGCTTTGGCTACACCTTC
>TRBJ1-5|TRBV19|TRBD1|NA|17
CASSPGTGGAGNQPQHF
TGTGCCAGTAGTCCGGGGACAGGGGGCGCAGGCAATCAGCCCCAGCATTTT
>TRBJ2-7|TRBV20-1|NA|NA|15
CSASGGGYPSYEQYF
TGCAGTGCTAGTGGTGGGGGCTACCCATCCTACGAGCAGTACTTC
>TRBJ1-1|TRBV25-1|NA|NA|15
CASSELTGMNTEAFF
TGTGCCAGCAGTGAATTAACGGGGATGAACACTGAAGCTTTCTTT
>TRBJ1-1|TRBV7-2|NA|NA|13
CASSSSLNTEAFF
TGTGCCAGCAGCTCCAGTTTGAACACTGAAGCTTTCTTT
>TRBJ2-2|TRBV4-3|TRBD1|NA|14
CASSRTGYTGELFF
TGCGCCAGCAGCCGGACAGGGTACACCGGGGAGCTGTTTTTT
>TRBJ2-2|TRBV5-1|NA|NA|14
CASSSELGAGELFF
TGCGCCAGCAGCTCCGAACTAGGCGCCGGGGAGCTGTTTTTT
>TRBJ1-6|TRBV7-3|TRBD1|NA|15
CASSWGTGKDSPLHF
TGTGCCAGCAGCTGGGGGACAGGAAAAGATTCACCCCTCCACTTT
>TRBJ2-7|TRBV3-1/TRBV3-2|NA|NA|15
CASSQGRGTHYEQYF
TGTGCCAGCAGCCAAGGTCGAGGGACTCACTACGAGCAGTACTTC
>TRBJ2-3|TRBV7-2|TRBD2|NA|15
CASSSSGRGADTQYF
TGTGCCAGCAGCTCTAGCGGGAGAGGGGCAGATACGCAGTATTTT
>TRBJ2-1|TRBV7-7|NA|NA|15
CASSLDRGGYNEQFF
TGTGCCAGCAGCTTAGATAGGGGGGGGTACAATGAGCAGTTCTTC
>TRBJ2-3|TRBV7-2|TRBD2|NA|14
CASAERGGTDTQYF
TGTGCCAGCGCGGAGCGGGGGGGGACAGATACGCAGTATTTT
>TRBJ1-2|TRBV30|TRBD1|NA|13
CAWSKGTGYGYTF
TGTGCCTGGTCCAAAGGGACAGGCTATGGCTACACCTTC
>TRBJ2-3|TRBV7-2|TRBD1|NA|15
CASTPTGRSTDTQYF
TGTGCCAGCACCCCGACAGGGCGAAGCACAGATACGCAGTATTTT
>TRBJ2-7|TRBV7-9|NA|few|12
CASSLHSAEQYF
TGTGCCAGCAGCTTACACTCCGCTGAGCAGTACTTC
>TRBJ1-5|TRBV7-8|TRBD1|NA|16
CASSYRTGGNNQPQHF
TGTGCCAGCAGCTACAGGACAGGGGGGAACAATCAGCCCCAGCATTTT
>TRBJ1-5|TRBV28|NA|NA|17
CASSLSRLRTVNQPQHF
TGTGCCAGCAGTTTATCCCGTTTGAGGACAGTCAATCAGCCCCAGCATTTT
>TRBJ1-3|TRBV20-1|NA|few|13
CSASQGTGNTIYF
TGCAGTGCTAGTCAGGGAACTGGAAACACCATATATTTT
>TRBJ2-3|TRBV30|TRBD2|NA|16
CAWSVLGGGASDTQYF
TGTGCCTGGAGTGTACTTGGCGGGGGGGCCTCAGATACGCAGTATTTT
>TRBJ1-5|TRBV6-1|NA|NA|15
CASSEVASVNQPQHF
TGTGCCAGCAGTGAAGTGGCAAGCGTAAATCAGCCCCAGCATTTT
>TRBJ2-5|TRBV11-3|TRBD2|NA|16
CASSFSLAGGRETQYF
TGTGCCAGCAGCTTCTCCCTAGCGGGGGGGCGAGAGACCCAGTACTTC
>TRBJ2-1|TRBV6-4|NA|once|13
CASSDSGTKSQFF
TGTGCCAGCAGTGACTCCGGGACAAAGAGCCAGTTCTTC
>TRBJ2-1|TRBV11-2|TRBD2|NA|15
CASSDLAGGLNEQFF
TGTGCCAGCAGCGATCTAGCGGGGGGACTCAATGAGCAGTTCTTC
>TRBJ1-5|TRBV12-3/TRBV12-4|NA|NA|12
CASSLAYQPQHF
TGTGCCAGCAGCCTGGCATATCAGCCCCAGCATTTT
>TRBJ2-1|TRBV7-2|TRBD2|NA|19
CASSLGWVASGKGYNEQFF
TGTGCCAGCAGCTTAGGGTGGGTAGCTAGCGGGAAAGGGTACAATGAGCAGTTCTTC
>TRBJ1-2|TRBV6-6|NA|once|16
CASSVYDTRNPGGYTF
TGTGCCAGCAGTGTATACGACACGCGAAACCCAGGAGGCTACACCTTC
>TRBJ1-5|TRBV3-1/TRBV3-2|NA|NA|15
CASSQDHWGVQPQHF
TGTGCCAGCAGCCAAGATCATTGGGGCGTTCAGCCCCAGCATTTT
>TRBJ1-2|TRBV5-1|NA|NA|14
CASSMTGSDYGYTF
TGCGCCAGCAGTATGACAGGCTCGGACTATGGCTACACCTTC
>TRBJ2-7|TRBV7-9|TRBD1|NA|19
CASSLQAGTGGPADYEQYF
TGTGCCAGCAGCTTACAAGCGGGGACAGGGGGCCCGGCTGACTACGAGCAGTACTTC
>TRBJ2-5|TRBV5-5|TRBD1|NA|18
CASSATPGTGGEGETQYF
TGTGCCAGCAGCGCAACTCCCGGGACAGGGGGCGAGGGGGAGACCCAGTACTTC
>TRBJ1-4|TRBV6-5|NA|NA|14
CASRDRDYGEKLFF
TGTGCCAGCAGAGACCGGGACTATGGTGAAAAACTGTTTTTT
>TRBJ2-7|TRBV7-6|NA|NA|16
CASSLTSTADFYEQYF
TGTGCCAGCAGCTTAACTAGTACAGCAGACTTCTACGAGCAGTACTTC
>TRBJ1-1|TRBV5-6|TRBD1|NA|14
CASSIDRTGPEAFF
TGTGCCAGCAGCATAGACAGGACAGGGCCTGAAGCTTTCTTT
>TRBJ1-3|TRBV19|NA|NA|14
CASSTGTSGNTIYF
TGTGCCAGTAGCACAGGGACCTCTGGAAACACCATATATTTT
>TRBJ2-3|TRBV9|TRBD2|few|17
CASSVTSGGAGTDTQYF
TGTGCCAGCAGCGTCACTAGCGGGGGGGCCGGAACAGATACGCAGTATTTT
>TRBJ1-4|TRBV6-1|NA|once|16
CASSEAVRATNEKLFF
TGTGCCAGCAGTGAAGCAGTACGGGCAACTAATGAAAAACTGTTTTTT
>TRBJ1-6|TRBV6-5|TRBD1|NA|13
CATHRDRVSPLHF
TGTGCCACCCACCGGGACAGGGTGTCACCCCTCCACTTT
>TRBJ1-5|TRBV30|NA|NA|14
CAWSREISNQPQHF
TGTGCCTGGAGTAGAGAGATTAGCAATCAGCCCCAGCATTTT
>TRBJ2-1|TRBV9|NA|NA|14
CASSVMAASNEQFF
TGTGCCAGCAGCGTAATGGCCGCTAGCAATGAGCAGTTCTTC
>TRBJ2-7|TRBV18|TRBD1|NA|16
CASSPLPGQGGYEQYF
TGTGCCAGCTCACCGCTACCTGGACAGGGAGGCTACGAGCAGTACTTC
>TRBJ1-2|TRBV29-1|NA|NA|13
CSVAGELNYGYTF
TGCAGCGTTGCAGGGGAGTTGAACTATGGCTACACCTTC
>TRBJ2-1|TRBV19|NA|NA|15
CASSVTGGVNGEQFF
TGTGCCAGTAGTGTCACAGGGGGGGTAAACGGTGAGCAGTTCTTC
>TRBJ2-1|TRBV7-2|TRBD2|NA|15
CASSLSGANYNEQFF
TGTGCCAGCAGCCTTAGCGGGGCGAACTACAATGAGCAGTTCTTC
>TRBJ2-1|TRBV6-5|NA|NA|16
CASSYSDRKGYNEQFF
TGTGCCAGCAGTTACTCCGACAGGAAAGGGTACAATGAGCAGTTCTTC
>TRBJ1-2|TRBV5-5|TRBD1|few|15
CASSPRQGSTEGYTF
TGTGCCAGCAGCCCGCGACAGGGGTCAACGGAGGGCTACACCTTC